One and the same sample provided the 28 T cell receptor beta chains below, sequenced in a study of cytomegalovirus exposure and HLA in healthy donors. Researchers ran the PCR with 60 Vbeta and 13 Jbeta primers. TCRdb keeps only in-frame clones here, not all; method: immunoSEQ multiplex PCR. This repertoire shows about 140,000 clones, around 82% found once; its top ten account for around 2.9%. Sequencing input: PBMCs. The receptors shown here come from a female donor in good health and CMV-seronegative.

This clone was seen more than once but under ten times. The chain has TRBV7-2 and TRBJ2-3, with D unresolved. V shed 5 bases and J shed 4 bases, with 4 bases lying between them. Looked up from germline, CDR1 is SGHTA and CDR2 is FQGNSA. This CDR3 is 11 amino acids long. CDR3 nucleotides: TGTGCCAGCAGCCTATCAGATACGCAGTATTTT. It encodes CASSLSDTQYF.

The chain couples TRBV7-3 to TRBJ2-2; D not resolved. The V and J ends lost 5 bases and 7 bases respectively, with 8 bases between them. From germline, CDR1 is SGHTA and CDR2 FQGTGA. The CDR3 runs 12 residues. Here the CDR3 reads CASSPTGGELFF. CDR3 nucleotides: TGTGCCAGCAGCCCCACCGGCGGGGAGCTGTTTTTT.

CDR3 region: CSVVRGSTEAFF. The DNA for the CDR3 is TGCAGCGTTGTGAGGGGGAGCACTGAAGCTTTCTTT. The V call is TRBV29-1, the J call TRBJ1-1, with D tentatively TRBD1 (6 bases). Germline V gene data show CDR1 as SQVTM and CDR2 as ANQGSEA. The CDR3 contains 12 residues. V lost 4 bases and J lost 4, with 10 bases in between.

The J gene is TRBJ2-1, the V gene TRBV30, with 11 bases lining up with TRBD2. The V gene's germline CDR1 is GTSNPN and CDR2 SVGIG (reference sequence). The J segment lost 5 bases and the V segment lost 6 bases, leaving 6 bases of the junction unmatched. CDR3 length equals 14 residues. CDR3 region: CACRGTSGNNEQFF. In DNA form, the CDR3 reads TGTGCCTGCAGGGGGACTAGCGGCAACAATGAGCAGTTCTTC.

The sample holds one count of this clone. The CDR3 nucleotides are TGTGCCAGCAGCAAACCGGGACAGAACTACGAGCAGTACTTC. This translates into CASSKPGQNYEQYF. This chain uses TRBV27 with TRBJ2-7, with 7 positions matching TRBD1. Germline V gene data show CDR1 as MNHEY and CDR2 as SMNVEV (reference sequence). Trimming removed 6 bases from V and 3 bases from J; junction bases left unmatched: 8. The CDR3 is 14 residues long.

The rearrangement links TRBV12-5 to TRBJ1-2, with D maybe TRBD1 (5 bases). V shed 1 base and J shed 7 bases, with 16 bases lying between them. The CDR3 has 15 residues. Per the germline V gene, CDR1 is LGHNT and CDR2 is FRNRAP. The CDR3 coding sequence is TGTGCTAGTGGTTTGGGCCACGCGGGGCAGGGTGGCTACACCTTC. It encodes CASGLGHAGQGGYTF.

V usage is TRBV28 and J usage is TRBJ1-5; D not resolved. The CDR3 covers 14 residues. V lost 2 bases and J lost 6, with 11 bases in between. Germline CDR1 MDHEN, CDR2 SYDVKM. CDR3 coding DNA: TGTGCCAGCAGTTTAGGGGATGGGAGTCAGCCCCAGCATTTT. Translating gives CASSLGDGSQPQHF.

This clone was recorded a few times. J is TRBJ2-1 and V is TRBV6-1, with D tentatively TRBD2 (5 bases). Deletions cut 4 bases from V and 8 bases from J, with 6 bases between. Per germline, CDR1 MNHNS and CDR2 SASEGT. This CDR3 has 11 amino acids. The CDR3 loop reads CASSGRDEQFF. The CDR3 coding sequence is TGTGCCAGCAGTGGGCGGGATGAGCAGTTCTTC.

The chain combines TRBV7-2 with TRBJ2-7, with D possibly matching TRBD2 (6 bases). The CDR3 is made up of 15 amino acids. Trimming left V 0 bases short and J 2 bases short, with 11 bases between. Germline assignment: CDR1 SGHTA and CDR2 FQGNSA. The CDR3 spells CASSLATGDPYEQYF. The CDR3 DNA reads as TGTGCCAGCAGCTTAGCAACGGGAGATCCCTACGAGCAGTACTTC.

There are a few counts of this clone. J is TRBJ1-4 and V is TRBV4-1, with 7 bases fitting TRBD1. V lost 0 bases, J lost 5 bases, and 6 bases stayed unmatched. The germline CDR1 and CDR2 sequences are MGHRA and YSYEKL. The CDR3 totals 16 residues. CDR3 protein: CASSQEGNRGNEKLFF. The CDR3 DNA sequence: TGCGCCAGCAGCCAAGAGGGGAACAGGGGAAATGAAAAACTGTTTTTT.

The CDR3: CASSLGYGTDTQYF. In DNA form, the CDR3 reads TGTGCCAGCAGCTTGGGCTACGGCACAGATACGCAGTATTTT. The chain employs TRBV5-4 and TRBJ2-3; D call uncertain. Per the germline V gene, CDR1 is SGHNT and CDR2 is YYREEE (reference sequence). CDR3 size: 14 residues. Trimming took off 0 bases at V and 1 base at J, with 6 bases between the two ends.

J is TRBJ2-2 and V is TRBV6-1; tentative D call: TRBD1 (5 bases). Germline lookup yields CDR1 MNHNS and CDR2 SASEGT. The CDR3 is 13 amino acids. The V gene lost 2 bases and the J gene lost 6 bases, with 7 bases spanning the gap. CDR3 nucleotide sequence: TGTGCCAGCAGTGAATTGGGGCCCGGGGAGCTGTTTTTT. It specifies CASSELGPGELFF.

The CDR3 loop is CASSLSGDPSWTEAFF. In nucleotides, the CDR3 is TGTGCCAGCAGCTTGTCCGGGGATCCCTCTTGGACTGAAGCTTTCTTT. The gene calls are TRBV5-4 and TRBJ1-1; D gene ambiguous. The CDR3 covers 16 residues. V dropped 1 base and J dropped 5 bases, with 18 bases sitting between them. The germline V gene encodes CDR1 SGHNT and CDR2 YYREEE (reference sequence).

The chain has TRBV19 and TRBJ2-1; D is possibly TRBD2 (6 bases). The ends were cut back, 8 bases at V and 7 bases at J, with 15 bases in the middle. This CDR3 is built from 13 residues. Germline values: CDR1 LNHDA, CDR2 SQIVND (reference sequence). CDR3 protein: CASRREITNEQFF. DNA for the CDR3: TGTGCCAGTCGACGGGAGATTACTAATGAGCAGTTCTTC.

This clone was seen repeatedly, ten times or more. The rearrangement uses TRBV4-3 and TRBJ1-5; 7 bases match TRBD1. Germline V gene data show CDR1 as LGHNA and CDR2 as YSLEER. CDR3 size: 16 residues. V lost 4 bases and J lost 2; bases outside the gene matches: 8. The CDR3 nucleotides are TGCGCCAGCAGCCCATCCCTTACAGGGGGCAATCAGCCCCAGCATTTT. Protein product: CASSPSLTGGNQPQHF.

The chain joins TRBV7-2 to TRBJ2-7; 7 bases fit TRBD2. The germline V gene encodes CDR1 SGHTA and CDR2 FQGNSA. V trimming: 3 bases; J trimming: 3 bases; junction bases outside the gene matches: 8. The CDR3 spans 15 residues. The CDR3 nucleotides read TGTGCCAGCAGCTTCAACGGCGGGAGTCGCTACGAGCAGTACTTC. It translates to CASSFNGGSRYEQYF.

V usage is TRBV9 and J usage is TRBJ2-1, with TRBD2 identical over 9 bases. Per the germline V gene, CDR1 is SGDLS and CDR2 is YYNGEE. V lost 0 bases and J lost 7; bases outside the gene matches: 5. This CDR3 is 15 amino acids long. CDR3 sequence: CASSVVSLAGNEQFF. The CDR3 DNA reads as TGTGCCAGCAGCGTAGTGAGCCTAGCGGGGAATGAGCAGTTCTTC.

The rearrangement joins TRBV29-1 to TRBJ1-2; possibly TRBD1 for D (5 bases). Looked up from germline, CDR1 is SQVTM and CDR2 is ANQGSEA. The CDR3 contains 15 residues. V gave up 2 bases and J gave up 1 base, with 14 bases separating them. The CDR3 reads CSVERGGVGNYGYTF. The CDR3 nucleotides read TGCAGCGTTGAAAGGGGAGGGGTGGGTAACTATGGCTACACCTTC. Supplemented by reference TRBV29-1 and TRBJ1-2, the full variable domain reads SAVISQKPSRDICQRGTSLTIQCQVDSQVTMMFWYRQQPGQSLTLIATANQGSEATYESGFVIDKFPISRPNLTFSTLTVSNMSPEDSSIYLCSVERGGVGNYGYTFGSGTRLTVV.

The genes are TRBV6-1 and TRBJ1-2, with 7 bases fitting TRBD1. Trimming took 9 bases from V and 6 from J; bases not matched to a gene: 7. Germline CDR1 reads MNHNS; CDR2 reads SASEGT. The CDR3 loop spans 12 amino acids. The CDR3: CASPTGTNGYTF. The CDR3 DNA reads TGTGCCAGTCCGACAGGGACGAATGGCTACACCTTC.

As DNA, the CDR3 is TGCGCCAGCAGCTTAAACCCCCCAGTTGGGACAGGGGCTGGAAACACCATATATTTT. Amino acid sequence: CASSLNPPVGTGAGNTIYF. This chain connects TRBV5-1 to TRBJ1-3; TRBD1 agrees at 10 bases. CDR1 is SGHRS and CDR2 is YFSETQ in the germline V gene. This CDR3 is built from 19 residues. V was clipped by 2 bases and J by 2 bases; unmatched bases: 13.

In this sample, this clone turned up a few times. In DNA, the CDR3 is TGCGCCAGCAGCCCGGGTTCTAGCAATCAGCCCCAGCATTTT. Amino acids: CASSPGSSNQPQHF. The V call is TRBV4-1, the J call TRBJ1-5, with no clear D. The CDR3 length is 14 residues. V lost 4 bases and J 0 bases, leaving 7 bases between the germline ends. Germline V lookup: CDR1 MGHRA, CDR2 YSYEKL.

This chain connects TRBV28 to TRBJ1-5; maybe TRBD1 (5 bases). The germline V and J ends were trimmed by 5 bases and 1 base, with 18 bases remaining between them. The germline V gene encodes CDR1 MDHEN and CDR2 SYDVKM. The CDR3 is made up of 17 amino acids. The CDR3: CASSPSWGGVSNQPQHF. The CDR3 nucleotides are TGTGCCAGCAGTCCCAGCTGGGGGGGAGTGAGCAATCAGCCCCAGCATTTT.

The chain is built from TRBV5-1 and TRBJ2-1; TRBD1 matches 7 bases. In germline, CDR1 is SGHRS, CDR2 YFSETQ. The CDR3 length is 13 residues. V was pared by 2 bases and J by 9 bases, with 5 bases of the junction left unmatched. In DNA, the CDR3 is TGCGCCAGCAGCTTAAAGGGGGCAGGTGAGCAGTTCTTC. Amino acids: CASSLKGAGEQFF. Full variable domain (missing parts from reference TRBV5-1 and TRBJ2-1): KAGVTQTPRYLIKTRGQQVTLSCSPISGHRSVSWYQQTPGQGLQFLFEYFSETQRNKGNFPGRFSGRQFSNSRSEMNVSTLELGDSALYLCASSLKGAGEQFFGPGTRLTVL.

The chain joins TRBV6-1 to TRBJ2-1; 8 positions agree with TRBD1. Germline V gene data show CDR1 as MNHNS and CDR2 as SASEGT. Trimming at V came to 2 bases and at J to 6 bases, leaving 9 bases not matched to a gene. CDR3 size: 16 residues. CDR3 sequence reads: CASSELYRGYINEQFF. The CDR3 coding sequence is TGTGCCAGCAGTGAACTTTACAGGGGGTATATCAATGAGCAGTTCTTC.

The CDR3 is CAWSSGALYNEQFF. CDR3 nucleotides: TGTGCCTGGTCTAGCGGAGCCCTCTACAATGAGCAGTTCTTC. This chain uses TRBV7-9 with TRBJ2-1, with 7 bases that match TRBD2. Germline V gene sequence: CDR1 SEHNR, CDR2 FQNEAQ (reference sequence). The trim removed 11 bases at V and 3 bases at J, leaving 10 bases unmatched. This CDR3 is built from 14 residues. The complete variable domain, with remaining parts taken from reference TRBV7-9 and TRBJ2-1, reads DTGVSQNPRHKITKRGQNVTFRCDPISEHNRLYWYRQTLGQGPEFLTYFQNEAQLEKSRLLSDRFSAERPKGSFSTLEIQRTEQGDSAMYLCAWSSGALYNEQFFGPGTRLTVL.

The chain links TRBV7-9 to TRBJ1-1; possible D gene TRBD1, 5 bases. Germline assignment: CDR1 SEHNR and CDR2 FQNEAQ (reference sequence). The CDR3 sequence is 13 residues long. V lost 2 bases, J lost 1 base, and 5 bases lay in between. CDR3 sequence: CASSLRGNTEAFF. The CDR3 coding sequence is TGTGCCAGCAGCTTAAGGGGGAACACTGAAGCTTTCTTT. Full variable domain (outside the CDR3, taken from reference TRBV7-9 and TRBJ1-1): DTGVSQNPRHKITKRGQNVTFRCDPISEHNRLYWYRQTLGQGPEFLTYFQNEAQLEKSRLLSDRFSAERPKGSFSTLEIQRTEQGDSAMYLCASSLRGNTEAFFGQGTRLTVV.

V usage is TRBV11-2 and J usage is TRBJ2-7; no clear D gene. With 1 base removed from V and 6 bases from J, the gap between germline ends came to 7 bases. This CDR3 contains 12 residues. Germline loops: CDR1 SGHAT, CDR2 FQNNGV. CDR3 nucleotides: TGTGCCAGCAGCTTAGGGCGGATCGAGCAGTACTTC. Protein sequence: CASSLGRIEQYF.

V gene TRBV2 combines with J gene TRBJ1-1; D might be TRBD1 (5 bases). This CDR3 has 15 amino acids. V was trimmed by 4 bases and J by 5 bases, leaving 17 bases between them. The V gene's germline CDR1 is SNHLY and CDR2 FYNNEI. The CDR3 DNA reads TGTGCCAGCAGTGGGGGATTTACCCGGGGGACTGAAGCTTTCTTT. Residues: CASSGGFTRGTEAFF.